This T cell receptor (beta chain) emerged from a study of cytomegalovirus exposure and HLA in healthy donors. The wider study: The study placed around 80% of its 398 genotyped donors in the Caucasian-associated ancestry cluster.

General study results and limits: TCR beta chains numbering some 160 were designated cytomegalovirus-associated. Being productive about 90% or about 30% of the time was typical of most TCR beta V segments in an earlier analysis.

The PCR was carried out with 60 Vbeta primers and 13 Jbeta primers. Sequencing was performed with immunoSEQ multiplex PCR; in TCRdb, only in-frame clones are kept and a portion is missing. This sample has 130,000 to 150,000 clones, with about three quarters found just once. Of note for this clone: Its antigen is currently unknown.

The CDR3 covers 13 residues. Germline values: CDR1 MNHNS, CDR2 SASEGT. This clonotype was obtained from a man in his forties in good health and CMV-seropositive. The sequencing sample was made of PBMCs. The chain recombines TRBV6-1 with TRBJ2-5; 9 nucleotides align to TRBD1. The DNA end is a closer match to TRBJ2-7, so the J assignment may be wrong. CDR3 protein: CALLAGTGYEQYF. As DNA, the CDR3 is TGTGCCTTGCTCGCGGGGACAGGGTACGAGCAGTACTTC.